What follows are 27 T cell receptor beta chains derived from one specimen sequenced in a study of blood T cell repertoires in COVID-19. The assay was immunoSEQ multiplex PCR, and TCRdb's table has in-frame clones only and misses some. Among about 370,000 clones listed, under 90% were seen once. Sequenced material: PBMCs or T cells enriched from blood (not recorded which). The receptor set was obtained from a woman aged 25 to 39 who had recovered from COVID-19.

The chain carries TRBV30 and TRBJ1-5, with D maybe TRBD1 (5 bases). Trimming pared 5 bases from V and 4 bases from J, leaving 12 bases between. This CDR3 comprises 13 residues. Germline values: CDR1 GTSNPN, CDR2 SVGIG (reference sequence). CDR3 in amino acids: CAWGSGGNQPQHF. The CDR3 DNA is TGTGCCTGGGGGAGCGGGGGGAATCAGCCCCAGCATTTT.

The CDR3 loop is CASSLYPGGQPQHF. The DNA of the CDR3 is TGTGCCAGCAGTTTATACCCGGGAGGTCAGCCCCAGCATTTT. V is TRBV27 and J is TRBJ1-5, with no clear D. The CDR3 sequence is 14 residues long. Trimming removed 1 base at V and 6 bases at J, with 10 bases between. Germline V lookup: CDR1 MNHEY, CDR2 SMNVEV (reference sequence).

The V and J genes are TRBV6-5 and TRBJ1-2, with D unclear. The germline V gene has CDR1 MNHEY and CDR2 SVGAGI. V lost 4 bases and J lost 4, with 16 bases in between. CDR3 length: 15 residues. CDR3 nucleotide sequence: TGTGCCAGCAGTTTTTCGGCTGTCGGAGGCTATGGCTACACCTTC. Translation: CASSFSAVGGYGYTF.

The CDR3 spells CASGFNAGASGNTIYF. The CDR3 nucleotides read TGTGCTAGTGGTTTTAACGCGGGAGCGTCCGGAAACACCATATATTTT. This chain uses TRBV12-5 with TRBJ1-3; no firm D call. The CDR3 is made up of 16 amino acids. Germline loops: CDR1 LGHNT, CDR2 FRNRAP. V lost 3 bases to trimming and J lost 4 bases, with 16 bases between them.

This chain links TRBV27 with TRBJ2-3; a weak D match, TRBD1 (5 bases). Germline lookup yields CDR1 MNHEY and CDR2 SMNVEV (reference sequence). The CDR3 is made up of 14 amino acids. Trimming removed 3 bases from V and 8 bases from J, with 15 bases in between. CDR3 DNA sequence: TGTGCCAGCAGTTTGGCGAACTATCAGGGTACGCAGTATTTT. This encodes CASSLANYQGTQYF.

This chain uses TRBV6-2 or TRBV6-3 with TRBJ2-2, with 8 bases lining up with TRBD2. Germline V lookup: CDR1 MNHEY, CDR2 SVGEGT. V dropped 2 bases and J dropped 1; count of bases not matched to a gene: 6. The CDR3 has 17 amino acids. CDR3 nucleotide sequence: TGTGCCAGCAGTTACGATACTAGCGGAAGGAACACCGGGGAGCTGTTTTTT. Protein product: CASSYDTSGRNTGELFF.

V is TRBV27 and J is TRBJ2-2, with D possibly being TRBD2 (5 bases). The V gene's germline CDR1 is MNHEY and CDR2 SMNVEV (reference sequence). The CDR3 sequence is 15 residues long. The germline V and J ends were trimmed by 6 bases and 3 bases, with 14 bases remaining between them. CDR3 DNA: TGTGCCAGCAGCTTGCTAACTAGTTACACCGGGGAGCTGTTTTTT. It translates to CASSLLTSYTGELFF.

The rearrangement uses TRBV5-1 and TRBJ1-1, with D perhaps TRBD1 (6 bases). Trimming pared 4 bases from V and 1 base from J, leaving 14 bases between. The CDR3 runs to 15 residues. Germline values: CDR1 SGHRS, CDR2 YFSETQ. For the CDR3, the DNA is TGCGCCAGCAGCCGCGGACAGACCGAGAACACTGAAGCTTTCTTT. It yields the protein CASSRGQTENTEAFF.

This sequence joins TRBV28 and TRBJ1-6; the D gene is possibly TRBD1 (5 bases). V was shortened by 7 bases and J by 10 bases, with 17 bases between the two germline ends. Germline lookup yields CDR1 MDHEN and CDR2 SYDVKM. The CDR3 contains 14 residues. The CDR3, as DNA: TGTGCCAGCACCCGTCCGGGGGGGAGATCACCCCTCCACTTT. Its protein product is CASTRPGGRSPLHF.

Here the CDR3 DNA reads TGTGCCAGCAGCTTAGAACCGACTAGAACTTACGAGCAGTACTTC. It specifies CASSLEPTRTYEQYF. This rearrangement joins TRBV7-2 to TRBJ2-7; perhaps TRBD2 as D (6 bases). This CDR3 region has 15 residues. CDR1 and CDR2 from the germline V gene are SGHTA and FQGNSA. The V end lost 1 base, the J end lost 4 bases, and 14 bases lay between the germline ends.

The rearrangement uses TRBV30 and TRBJ1-2; tentative D call: TRBD1 (6 bases). Looked up from germline, CDR1 is GTSNPN and CDR2 is SVGIG (reference sequence). V was trimmed by 0 bases and J by 4 bases, leaving 9 bases between them. The CDR3 length is 13 residues. CDR3 in DNA: TGTGCCTGGAGTGTACGGGGGGCCTATGGCTACACCTTC. It specifies CAWSVRGAYGYTF.

The chain uses TRBV21-1 and TRBJ1-2. TRBV21-1 is described as a pseudogene. This CDR3 has 19 residues. CDR3 sequence reads: CAPPLKEHPRTPLNYGYTF. The CDR3 DNA reads as TGTGCCCCCCCCTTGAAGGAGCATCCTAGAACACCCCTTAACTATGGCTACACCTTC.

The chain uses TRBV7-9 and TRBJ2-3, with 11 bases fitting TRBD2. CDR3 length: 19 amino acids. The germline CDR1 and CDR2 sequences are SEHNR and FQNEAQ (reference sequence). Trimming removed 5 bases from V and 4 bases from J; junction bases left unmatched: 17. CDR3: CASSTTGGSGRAQADTQYF. CDR3 DNA: TGTGCCAGCAGCACGACAGGAGGTAGCGGGAGGGCGCAGGCAGATACGCAGTATTTT.

DNA for the CDR3: TGTGCCATCAGCCAACAGAAGTTGAATAATTCACCCCTCCACTTT. Protein: CAISQQKLNNSPLHF. The chain links TRBV10-3 to TRBJ1-6, with D hard to call. Germline CDR1 reads ENHRY; CDR2 reads SYGVKD. The germline V and J ends were trimmed by 6 bases and 5 bases, with 14 bases remaining between them. This CDR3 is built from 15 residues.

The chain carries TRBV14 and TRBJ2-1, with D tentatively TRBD1 (6 bases). Trimming stripped 4 bases from V and 8 bases from J, with 15 bases between. CDR1 and CDR2 (germline): SGHDN, FVKESK. This CDR3 is built from 14 residues. The chain's CDR3 is CASSPRQAWDEQFF. In DNA, the CDR3 is TGTGCCAGCAGCCCTCGACAGGCATGGGATGAGCAGTTCTTC.

This rearrangement joins TRBV27 to TRBJ2-7, with 7 bases identical to TRBD1. V trimming: 6 bases; J trimming: 7 bases; junction bases outside the gene matches: 9. The CDR3 is 13 residues long. CDR1 is MNHEY and CDR2 is SMNVEV in the germline V gene (reference sequence). CDR3 nucleotide sequence: TGTGCCAGCAGACCGACAGGGCGGGTAGAGCAGTACTTC. Its translation is CASRPTGRVEQYF.

V and J are TRBV14 and TRBJ2-1; 8 bases are a match to TRBD2. CDR1 and CDR2 from the germline V gene are SGHDN and FVKESK. CDR3 length: 15 amino acids. Trimming took 3 bases from V and 9 from J; bases not matched to a gene: 10. CDR3 in amino acids: CASSQKSGSLGEQFF. CDR3 in DNA: TGTGCCAGCAGCCAGAAAAGCGGGAGTTTAGGTGAGCAGTTCTTC.

This rearrangement joins TRBV12-3 or TRBV12-4 to TRBJ2-7, with D uncertain. The germline V and J ends were trimmed by 2 bases and 9 bases, with 11 bases remaining between them. The CDR3 is 12 residues long. The CDR3 coding sequence is TGTGCCAGCAGTTTACCAAAACGAGGGCAGTACTTC. This translates into CASSLPKRGQYF.

The CDR3 loop reads CASSDSGELFF. CDR3 nucleotide sequence: TGTGCCAGCAGTGACTCCGGGGAACTGTTTTTT. V gene TRBV2 combines with J gene TRBJ1-4; no definite D call. This CDR3 region has 11 residues. V lost 3 bases to trimming and J lost 12 bases, with 8 bases between them. Germline V gene lookup returns CDR1 SNHLY and CDR2 FYNNEI. Using reference TRBV2 and TRBJ1-4 for the parts outside the CDR3, the full variable domain is EPEVTQTPSHQVTQMGQEVILRCVPISNHLYFYWYRQILGQKVEFLVSFYNNEISEKSEIFDDQFSVERPDGSNFTLKIRSTKLEDSAMYFCASSDSGELFFGSGTQLSVL.

The chain carries TRBV18 and TRBJ2-7; TRBD1 is a possible D gene (6 bases). Germline loops: CDR1 KGHSH, CDR2 LQKENI. V was cut by 0 bases and J by 4 bases, with 10 bases left in between. The CDR3 has 14 amino acids. CDR3 sequence: CASSPPSRGYEQYF. The CDR3 DNA is TGTGCCAGCTCACCACCATCCAGGGGATACGAGCAGTACTTC.

This chain uses TRBV2 with TRBJ1-4; 9 nucleotides match TRBD1. The CDR3 has 14 amino acids. Germline assignment: CDR1 SNHLY and CDR2 FYNNEI. J lost 5 bases, V lost 5 bases, and 3 bases had no gene match. CDR3 residues: CASSRDRVNEKLFF. The CDR3 coding sequence is TGTGCCAGCAGTAGGGACAGGGTCAATGAAAAACTGTTTTTT.

The rearrangement links TRBV11-2 to TRBJ2-7; 12 positions agree with TRBD2. The CDR3 length is 15 residues. The trim removed 2 bases at V and 3 bases at J, leaving 2 bases unmatched. CDR1 and CDR2 (germline): SGHAT, FQNNGV. The DNA of the CDR3 is TGTGCCAGCAGCTTACTAGCGGGAGGGTTCTACGAGCAGTACTTC. It yields the protein CASSLLAGGFYEQYF. The variable domain in full, completed from reference TRBV11-2 and TRBJ2-7, reads EAGVAQSPRYKIIEKRQSVAFWCNPISGHATLYWYQQILGQGPKLLIQFQNNGVVDDSQLPKDRFSAERLKGVDSTLKIQPAKLEDSAVYLCASSLLAGGFYEQYFGPGTRLTVT.

This chain uses TRBV11-3 with TRBJ2-7; D is possibly TRBD2 (5 bases). This CDR3 is built from 12 residues. Germline V gives CDR1 SGHNT, CDR2 YENEEA. The V end lost 5 bases, the J end lost 7 bases, and 12 bases lay between the germline ends. CDR3 residues: CASSPRSGEQYF. DNA of the CDR3: TGTGCCAGCAGCCCCCGGTCGGGAGAGCAGTACTTC.

This rearrangement joins TRBV5-1 to TRBJ2-5; 9 bases match TRBD1. The CDR3 sequence is 18 residues long. In germline, CDR1 is SGHRS, CDR2 YFSETQ. Losses at the gene ends were 6 bases for V and 4 bases for J; bases not matched to a gene: 19. CDR3 residues: CASMIGTGFLAWPETQYF. CDR3 DNA sequence: TGCGCCAGCATGATCGGGACAGGGTTTCTTGCGTGGCCAGAGACCCAGTACTTC.

The gene calls are TRBV27 and TRBJ2-7, with a possible D match to TRBD2 (5 bases). There are 13 residues in the CDR3. Germline CDR1 reads MNHEY; CDR2 reads SMNVEV (reference sequence). V was pared by 0 bases and J by 3 bases, with 6 bases between. CDR3 residues: CASSLSAGYEQYF. The CDR3 bases are TGTGCCAGCAGTTTATCTGCGGGCTACGAGCAGTACTTC.

The V and J genes are TRBV7-9 and TRBJ1-2; D gene uncertain. This CDR3 region has 17 residues. Between the trimmed V and J ends, which lost 1 base and 4 bases, there was a span of 19 bases. CDR1 and CDR2 from the germline V gene are SEHNR and FQNEAQ (reference sequence). In DNA form, the CDR3 reads TGTGCCAGCAGCTTAGAACCAGGATCCCTCTTCACCTATGGCTACACCTTC. Protein sequence: CASSLEPGSLFTYGYTF.

The chain recombines TRBV11-2 with TRBJ1-6, with D possibly TRBD1 on 6 matching bases. V lost 0 bases and J lost 14, with 14 bases in between. Germline CDR1 and CDR2: SGHAT and FQNNGV. The length of the CDR3 is 14 residues. CDR3 region: CASSLERMGASLHF. DNA for the CDR3: TGTGCCAGCAGCTTAGAAAGGATGGGGGCCTCCCTCCACTTT.